Listed below are T cell receptor beta chains from one sample, sequenced in a study of T cells after yellow fever vaccination. Each CDR3 protein gets one entry after TCRdb re-called the 5' RACE reads with MiXCR. Of about 320,000 distinct CDR3 sequences listed, about 4.5% were seen once; the top ten hold approximately 19%. The source was PBMCs, collected 15 days after the yellow fever booster vaccination. The origin of the receptors is a man younger than 30 who received the YFV17D yellow fever vaccine. Both conserved end residues are part of each CDR3. Fields, in order: clone size, V gene, D gene, J gene, CDR3 DNA, CDR3 protein. The D gene is left open where the match is weak. Some rows have no size entry. The others give once, few or many, or a class for an expanded clone.

clone_size: NA; v_call: TRBV7-2; d_call: TRBD1; j_call: TRBJ1-6; cdr3_nt: TGTGCCAGCAACCCCGACAGGGGCGATCATCCGAATTCACCCCTCCACTTT; cdr3_aa: CASNPDRGDHPNSPLHF
clone_size: NA; v_call: TRBV27; d_call: NA; j_call: TRBJ1-2; cdr3_nt: TGTGCCAGCAGTTTATTTGGTCTCAATAACTATGGCTACACCTTC; cdr3_aa: CASSLFGLNNYGYTF
clone_size: few; v_call: TRBV29-1; d_call: NA; j_call: TRBJ1-1; cdr3_nt: TGCAGCGGGGTCGGACAGCTCAACACTGAAGCTTTCTTT; cdr3_aa: CSGVGQLNTEAFF
clone_size: few; v_call: TRBV7-6; d_call: NA; j_call: TRBJ2-3; cdr3_nt: TGTGCCAGCAGCCTCCACGGGGCTACAGGTCCCACAGATACGCAGTATTTT; cdr3_aa: CASSLHGATGPTDTQYF
clone_size: many; v_call: TRBV5-1; d_call: NA; j_call: TRBJ1-2; cdr3_nt: TGCGCCAGCAGCTTCGAACAGAATGGCTACACCTTC; cdr3_aa: CASSFEQNGYTF
clone_size: many; v_call: TRBV12-3/TRBV12-4; d_call: TRBD1; j_call: TRBJ1-5; cdr3_nt: TGTGCCAGCAGAATACAGGGGGCAAGCAATCAGCCCCAGCATTTT; cdr3_aa: CASRIQGASNQPQHF
clone_size: many; v_call: TRBV7-9; d_call: TRBD2; j_call: TRBJ2-5; cdr3_nt: TGTGCCAGCAGCTTAGAACAGAAAGGCGGGGGGCAGGAGACCCAGTACTTC; cdr3_aa: CASSLEQKGGGQETQYF
clone_size: few; v_call: TRBV7-6; d_call: TRBD1; j_call: TRBJ2-3; cdr3_nt: TGTGCCAGCAGCTTAGCCTCTCCGGGACAGGGACCAGATACGCAGTATTTT; cdr3_aa: CASSLASPGQGPDTQYF
clone_size: few; v_call: TRBV6-2/TRBV6-3; d_call: NA; j_call: TRBJ2-7; cdr3_nt: TGTGCCAGGACTTTCCCGTGGGTCTCCCCCACTGAGCAGTACTTC; cdr3_aa: CARTFPWVSPTEQYF
clone_size: many; v_call: TRBV7-9; d_call: NA; j_call: TRBJ1-2; cdr3_nt: TGTGCCAGCAGCTTTACCCAGGGTGGCACGTATGGCTACACCTTC; cdr3_aa: CASSFTQGGTYGYTF
clone_size: NA; v_call: TRBV7-9; d_call: NA; j_call: TRBJ2-7; cdr3_nt: TGTGCCAGCAGCTCCGAAAGCTCCTACGAGCAGTACTTC; cdr3_aa: CASSSESSYEQYF
clone_size: many; v_call: TRBV4-3; d_call: NA; j_call: TRBJ2-1; cdr3_nt: TGCGCCAGCAGCCAAGGCCAGGGAATTGGGCAGTTCTTC; cdr3_aa: CASSQGQGIGQFF
clone_size: NA; v_call: TRBV7-9; d_call: NA; j_call: TRBJ2-1; cdr3_nt: TGTGCCAGCAGCTCCTATCCGGGTGGAGGGAAGTTTTCCTACAATGAGCAGTTCTTC; cdr3_aa: CASSSYPGGGKFSYNEQFF
clone_size: many; v_call: TRBV6-6; d_call: TRBD1; j_call: TRBJ2-5; cdr3_nt: TGTGCCAGCAGTTATTGGGACAGGGGGGAGACCCAGTACTTC; cdr3_aa: CASSYWDRGETQYF
clone_size: few; v_call: TRBV12-3/TRBV12-4; d_call: NA; j_call: TRBJ2-3; cdr3_nt: TGTGCCAGCCTATCCGGGCTACCCACAGATACGCAGTATTTT; cdr3_aa: CASLSGLPTDTQYF
clone_size: few; v_call: TRBV6-2/TRBV6-3; d_call: NA; j_call: TRBJ2-1; cdr3_nt: TGTGCCAGCAGTTACCGGACGGGGCTTGGGCAGTTCTTC; cdr3_aa: CASSYRTGLGQFF
clone_size: few; v_call: TRBV19; d_call: NA; j_call: TRBJ1-4; cdr3_nt: TGTGCCAGTAGAAGCGGAGCAACTAATGAAAAACTGTTTTTT; cdr3_aa: CASRSGATNEKLFF
clone_size: few; v_call: TRBV7-9; d_call: TRBD1; j_call: TRBJ1-5; cdr3_nt: TGTGCCAGCAGCTATGGATGGGGACAGACCAGCAATCAGCCCCAGCATTTT; cdr3_aa: CASSYGWGQTSNQPQHF
clone_size: few; v_call: TRBV9; d_call: TRBD1; j_call: TRBJ1-2; cdr3_nt: TGTGCCAGCAGCCTGAGGGGACAGGGGAACTTTGGCTACACCTTC; cdr3_aa: CASSLRGQGNFGYTF
clone_size: NA; v_call: TRBV4-3; d_call: NA; j_call: TRBJ1-6; cdr3_nt: TGCGCCAGCAGCCAAGAGCGGGGAAGTAATTCACCCCTCCACTTT; cdr3_aa: CASSQERGSNSPLHF
clone_size: NA; v_call: TRBV7-7; d_call: NA; j_call: TRBJ2-5; cdr3_nt: TGTGCCAGCAGCTTAGGGAAGGGGGGAGAGACCCAGTACTTC; cdr3_aa: CASSLGKGGETQYF
clone_size: many; v_call: TRBV5-1; d_call: NA; j_call: TRBJ2-2; cdr3_nt: TGCGCCAGCAGCTTGGCCCTGAACACCGGGGAGCTGTTTTTT; cdr3_aa: CASSLALNTGELFF
clone_size: many; v_call: TRBV18; d_call: TRBD2; j_call: TRBJ2-7; cdr3_nt: TGTGCCAGCTCACCTTCCCTAGCGGGGATTAAGAACGAGCAGTACTTC; cdr3_aa: CASSPSLAGIKNEQYF
clone_size: many; v_call: TRBV5-1; d_call: NA; j_call: TRBJ2-1; cdr3_nt: TGCGCCAGCAGCTTGGAGGGGGTCGGTTTCTACAATGAGCAGTTCTTC; cdr3_aa: CASSLEGVGFYNEQFF
clone_size: many; v_call: TRBV4-3; d_call: NA; j_call: TRBJ2-7; cdr3_nt: TGCGCCAGCAGCCAAGCTTCTCTGCCGGGCAGCTCCTACGAGCAGTACTTC; cdr3_aa: CASSQASLPGSSYEQYF
clone_size: many; v_call: TRBV4-2; d_call: NA; j_call: TRBJ2-5; cdr3_nt: TGTGCCAGCAGCCAAGATGGCCAGGCTTTAGGGGAGACCCAGTACTTC; cdr3_aa: CASSQDGQALGETQYF
clone_size: many; v_call: TRBV4-1; d_call: TRBD1; j_call: TRBJ1-6; cdr3_nt: TGCGCCAGCAGCCCAGCCCCGGGACAGGGGTATCCGTCACCCCTCCACTTT; cdr3_aa: CASSPAPGQGYPSPLHF
clone_size: few; v_call: TRBV20-1; d_call: NA; j_call: TRBJ1-5; cdr3_nt: TGCAGTGCTCGAGCGGGAGCGGGTAATCAGCCCCAGCATTTT; cdr3_aa: CSARAGAGNQPQHF
clone_size: many; v_call: TRBV5-1; d_call: TRBD1; j_call: TRBJ1-6; cdr3_nt: TGCGCCAGCAGCTCTACAGGGGGCACTTCACCCCTCCACTTT; cdr3_aa: CASSSTGGTSPLHF
clone_size: many; v_call: TRBV7-2; d_call: NA; j_call: TRBJ2-1; cdr3_nt: TGTGCCAGCAGCCCATTCGGGGAGCAGTTCTTC; cdr3_aa: CASSPFGEQFF
clone_size: NA; v_call: TRBV27; d_call: TRBD2; j_call: TRBJ2-7; cdr3_nt: TGTGCCAGCAGACCACTAGCGCGCATAAGCTCCTACGAGCAGTACTTC; cdr3_aa: CASRPLARISSYEQYF
clone_size: few; v_call: TRBV12-3/TRBV12-4; d_call: TRBD1; j_call: TRBJ1-6; cdr3_nt: TGTGCCAGCAGCCCCGGTGCAGGGGGCATTACTACCCTCCACTTT; cdr3_aa: CASSPGAGGITTLHF
clone_size: NA; v_call: TRBV5-5; d_call: NA; j_call: TRBJ1-5; cdr3_nt: TGTGCCAGCAGCTTGGATAATACAGGTCCCCAGCCCCAGCATTTT; cdr3_aa: CASSLDNTGPQPQHF
clone_size: NA; v_call: TRBV9; d_call: NA; j_call: TRBJ1-1; cdr3_nt: TGTGCCAGCAGCCATACGAAGGGGAGTAACACTGAAGCTTTCTTT; cdr3_aa: CASSHTKGSNTEAFF
clone_size: NA; v_call: TRBV15; d_call: NA; j_call: TRBJ2-1; cdr3_nt: TGTGCCACCAGCAGAGGGGGGGTTAGAGAGCAGTTCTTC; cdr3_aa: CATSRGGVREQFF
clone_size: few; v_call: TRBV18; d_call: NA; j_call: TRBJ1-1; cdr3_nt: TGTGCCAGCTTTTCCAGGGGCGCTGAAGCTTTCTTT; cdr3_aa: CASFSRGAEAFF
clone_size: NA; v_call: TRBV4-2; d_call: NA; j_call: TRBJ1-1; cdr3_nt: TGTGCCAGCAGCCCCCCCCCCAGGGGACCCGAGGCGACTTTCTTT; cdr3_aa: CASSPPPRGPEATFF
clone_size: NA; v_call: TRBV6-6; d_call: NA; j_call: TRBJ1-3; cdr3_nt: TGTGCCAGCAGTCACAGTACAGGAGCTGGAAACACCATATATTTT; cdr3_aa: CASSHSTGAGNTIYF
clone_size: many; v_call: TRBV9; d_call: TRBD1; j_call: TRBJ2-3; cdr3_nt: TGTGCCAGCAGCGTTCGACAGGGGGATAATGCAGATACGCAGTATTTT; cdr3_aa: CASSVRQGDNADTQYF
clone_size: many; v_call: TRBV7-9; d_call: NA; j_call: TRBJ1-1; cdr3_nt: TGTGCCAGCAGCTTACCCATATACGGCGATCAACGAGACACTGAAGCTTTCTTT; cdr3_aa: CASSLPIYGDQRDTEAFF
clone_size: few; v_call: TRBV11-1; d_call: TRBD1; j_call: TRBJ2-2; cdr3_nt: TGTGCCAGCAGCCTAGGACAGGGGTATGGCACCGGGGAGCTGTTTTTT; cdr3_aa: CASSLGQGYGTGELFF
clone_size: many; v_call: TRBV12-3/TRBV12-4; d_call: TRBD1; j_call: TRBJ1-1; cdr3_nt: TGTGCCAGCAGTTCAGGACAGGGGGCGGGAGGTGCTTTCTTT; cdr3_aa: CASSSGQGAGGAFF
clone_size: many; v_call: TRBV20-1; d_call: NA; j_call: TRBJ2-6; cdr3_nt: TGCAGTGCCAATGCCCGGGGCTTCGGGGCCAACGTCCTGACTTTC; cdr3_aa: CSANARGFGANVLTF
clone_size: many; v_call: TRBV6-1; d_call: TRBD1; j_call: TRBJ2-1; cdr3_nt: TGTGCCAGCAGTCAGGACAGGGGGTACAATGAGCAGTTCTTC; cdr3_aa: CASSQDRGYNEQFF
clone_size: few; v_call: TRBV5-4; d_call: NA; j_call: TRBJ2-1; cdr3_nt: TGTGCCAGCAGCCAACGACTCGAGCAGTTCTTC; cdr3_aa: CASSQRLEQFF
clone_size: many; v_call: TRBV7-9; d_call: TRBD2; j_call: TRBJ2-3; cdr3_nt: TGTGCCAGCAGCTTAAACGTGGGTCCGGGACTAGCTGGAGATACGCAGTATTTT; cdr3_aa: CASSLNVGPGLAGDTQYF
clone_size: many; v_call: TRBV5-1; d_call: TRBD1; j_call: TRBJ1-2; cdr3_nt: TGCGCCAGCAGCTTATCAGGGGGAGACTATGGCTACACCTTC; cdr3_aa: CASSLSGGDYGYTF
clone_size: few; v_call: TRBV18; d_call: NA; j_call: TRBJ1-1; cdr3_nt: TGTGCCAGCTCCCAAAACCCCGGACGGAACACTGAAGCTTTCTTT; cdr3_aa: CASSQNPGRNTEAFF
clone_size: many; v_call: TRBV10-3; d_call: TRBD1; j_call: TRBJ1-2; cdr3_nt: TGTGCCATCAGTGAGTCGAGAGGACAGGGGCGCGGCTACACCTTC; cdr3_aa: CAISESRGQGRGYTF
clone_size: many; v_call: TRBV7-3; d_call: NA; j_call: TRBJ2-5; cdr3_nt: TGTGCCAGCAGTTCGGGTCCCCCAGGGCGAGAGACCCAGTACTTC; cdr3_aa: CASSSGPPGRETQYF
clone_size: many; v_call: TRBV27; d_call: NA; j_call: TRBJ2-2; cdr3_nt: TGTGCCAGCAGTTTATCTAGGGGACCCGGGGAGCTGTTTTTT; cdr3_aa: CASSLSRGPGELFF
clone_size: NA; v_call: TRBV6-1; d_call: NA; j_call: TRBJ1-2; cdr3_nt: TGTGCCAGCAGACCGGGACGCTCGTCGATTGATGGCTACACCTTC; cdr3_aa: CASRPGRSSIDGYTF
clone_size: NA; v_call: TRBV5-1; d_call: TRBD1; j_call: TRBJ2-7; cdr3_nt: TGCGCCAGCAGCCAATCGACAGGGTACTACGAGCAGTACTTC; cdr3_aa: CASSQSTGYYEQYF
clone_size: many; v_call: TRBV20-1; d_call: TRBD1; j_call: TRBJ2-3; cdr3_nt: TGCAGTGCTAGATCTTTAGGGGACAGCTTCACAGATACGCAGTATTTT; cdr3_aa: CSARSLGDSFTDTQYF